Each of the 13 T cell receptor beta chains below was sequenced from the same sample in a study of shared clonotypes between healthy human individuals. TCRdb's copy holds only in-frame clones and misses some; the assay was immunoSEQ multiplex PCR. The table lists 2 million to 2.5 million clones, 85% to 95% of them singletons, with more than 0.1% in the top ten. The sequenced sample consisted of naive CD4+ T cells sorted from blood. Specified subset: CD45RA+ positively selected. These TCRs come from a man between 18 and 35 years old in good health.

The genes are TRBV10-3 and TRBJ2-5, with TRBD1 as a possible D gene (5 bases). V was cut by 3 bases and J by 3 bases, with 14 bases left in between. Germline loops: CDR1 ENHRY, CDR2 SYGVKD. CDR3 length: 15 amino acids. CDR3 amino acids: CAISEGVAVKETQYF. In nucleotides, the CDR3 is TGTGCCATCAGTGAAGGGGTGGCGGTAAAAGAGACCCAGTACTTC.

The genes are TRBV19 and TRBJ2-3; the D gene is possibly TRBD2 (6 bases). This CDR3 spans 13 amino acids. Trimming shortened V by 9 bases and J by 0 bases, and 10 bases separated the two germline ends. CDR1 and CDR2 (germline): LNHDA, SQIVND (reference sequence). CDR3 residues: CASGSRSTDTQYF. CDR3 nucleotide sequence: TGTGCCAGCGGGAGCCGAAGCACAGATACGCAGTATTTT. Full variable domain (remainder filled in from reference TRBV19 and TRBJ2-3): DGGITQSPKYLFRKEGQNVTLSCEQNLNHDAMYWYRQDPGQGLRLIYYSQIVNDFQKGDIAEGYSVSREKKESFPLTVTSAQKNPTAFYLCASGSRSTDTQYFGPGTRLTVL.

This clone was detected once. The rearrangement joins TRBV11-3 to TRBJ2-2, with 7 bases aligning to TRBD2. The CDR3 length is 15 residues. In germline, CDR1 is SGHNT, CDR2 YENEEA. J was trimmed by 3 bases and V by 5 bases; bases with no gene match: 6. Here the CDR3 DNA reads TGTGCCAGCAGCCCCGCCCTAGCGGACACCGGGGAGCTGTTTTTT. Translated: CASSPALADTGELFF.

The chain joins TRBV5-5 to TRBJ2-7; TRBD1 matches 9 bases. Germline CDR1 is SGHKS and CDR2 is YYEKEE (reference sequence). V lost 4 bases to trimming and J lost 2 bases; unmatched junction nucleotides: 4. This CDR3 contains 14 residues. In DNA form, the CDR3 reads TGTGCCAGCAGCCTGACAGGGGGGACCTACGAGCAGTACTTC. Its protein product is CASSLTGGTYEQYF.

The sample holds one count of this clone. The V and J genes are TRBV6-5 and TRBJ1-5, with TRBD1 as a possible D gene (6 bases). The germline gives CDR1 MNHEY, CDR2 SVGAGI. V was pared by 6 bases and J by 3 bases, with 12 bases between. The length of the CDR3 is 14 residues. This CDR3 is CASRDGQNNQPQHF. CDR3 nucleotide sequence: TGTGCCAGCAGAGATGGACAGAACAATCAGCCCCAGCATTTT.

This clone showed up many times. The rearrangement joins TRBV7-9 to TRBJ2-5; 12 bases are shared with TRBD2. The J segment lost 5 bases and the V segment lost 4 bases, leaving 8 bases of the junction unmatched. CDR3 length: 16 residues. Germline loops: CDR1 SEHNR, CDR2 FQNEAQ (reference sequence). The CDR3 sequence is CASSSRRLAGAETQYF. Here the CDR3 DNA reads TGTGCCAGCAGCTCCCGCCGACTAGCGGGAGCGGAGACCCAGTACTTC.

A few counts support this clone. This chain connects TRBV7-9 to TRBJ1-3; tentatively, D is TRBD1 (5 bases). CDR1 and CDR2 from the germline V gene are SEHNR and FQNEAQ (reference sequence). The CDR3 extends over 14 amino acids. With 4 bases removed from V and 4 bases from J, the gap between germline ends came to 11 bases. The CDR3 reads CASSSRTIGNTIYF. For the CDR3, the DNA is TGTGCCAGCAGCTCCCGGACAATAGGAAACACCATATATTTT. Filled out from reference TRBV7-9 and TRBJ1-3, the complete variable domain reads DTGVSQNPRHKITKRGQNVTFRCDPISEHNRLYWYRQTLGQGPEFLTYFQNEAQLEKSRLLSDRFSAERPKGSFSTLEIQRTEQGDSAMYLCASSSRTIGNTIYFGEGSWLTVV.

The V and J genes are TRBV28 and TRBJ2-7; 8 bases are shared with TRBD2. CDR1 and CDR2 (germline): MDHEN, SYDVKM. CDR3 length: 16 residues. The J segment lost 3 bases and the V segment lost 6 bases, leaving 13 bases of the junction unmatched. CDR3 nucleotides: TGTGCCAGCAGCCGGGGGGGGCCCCCCGGGAACTACGAGCAGTACTTC. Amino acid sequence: CASSRGGPPGNYEQYF.

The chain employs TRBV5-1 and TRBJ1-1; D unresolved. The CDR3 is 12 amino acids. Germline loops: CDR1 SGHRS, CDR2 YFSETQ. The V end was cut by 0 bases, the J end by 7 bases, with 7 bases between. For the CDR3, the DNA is TGCGCCAGCAGCTTGGCGGAGGGTGAAGCTTTCTTT. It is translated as CASSLAEGEAFF. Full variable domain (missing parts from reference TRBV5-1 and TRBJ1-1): KAGVTQTPRYLIKTRGQQVTLSCSPISGHRSVSWYQQTPGQGLQFLFEYFSETQRNKGNFPGRFSGRQFSNSRSEMNVSTLELGDSALYLCASSLAEGEAFFGQGTRLTVV.

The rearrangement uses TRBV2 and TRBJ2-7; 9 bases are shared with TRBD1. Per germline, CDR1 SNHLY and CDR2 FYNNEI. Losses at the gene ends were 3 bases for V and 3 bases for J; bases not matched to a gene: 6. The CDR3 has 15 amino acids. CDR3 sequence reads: CASSDYRTGDYEQYF. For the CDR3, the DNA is TGTGCCAGCAGTGATTATCGGACAGGGGACTACGAGCAGTACTTC.

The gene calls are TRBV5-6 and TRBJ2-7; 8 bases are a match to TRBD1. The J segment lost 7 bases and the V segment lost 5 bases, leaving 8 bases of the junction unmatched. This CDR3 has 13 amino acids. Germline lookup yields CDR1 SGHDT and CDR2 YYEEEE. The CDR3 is CASSFQGAGEQYF. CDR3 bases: TGTGCCAGCAGTTTTCAGGGGGCCGGGGAGCAGTACTTC.

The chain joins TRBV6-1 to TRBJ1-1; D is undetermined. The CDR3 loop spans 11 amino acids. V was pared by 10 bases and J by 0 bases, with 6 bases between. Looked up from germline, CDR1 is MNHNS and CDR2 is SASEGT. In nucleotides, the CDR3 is TGTGCCACCTCATTGAACACTGAAGCTTTCTTT. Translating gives CATSLNTEAFF.

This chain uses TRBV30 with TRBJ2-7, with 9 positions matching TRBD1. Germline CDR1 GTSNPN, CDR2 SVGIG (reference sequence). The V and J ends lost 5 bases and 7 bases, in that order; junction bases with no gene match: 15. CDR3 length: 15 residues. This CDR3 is CAWGRGGTGPLEQYF. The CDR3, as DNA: TGTGCCTGGGGCAGGGGCGGGACAGGGCCCCTGGAGCAGTACTTC.